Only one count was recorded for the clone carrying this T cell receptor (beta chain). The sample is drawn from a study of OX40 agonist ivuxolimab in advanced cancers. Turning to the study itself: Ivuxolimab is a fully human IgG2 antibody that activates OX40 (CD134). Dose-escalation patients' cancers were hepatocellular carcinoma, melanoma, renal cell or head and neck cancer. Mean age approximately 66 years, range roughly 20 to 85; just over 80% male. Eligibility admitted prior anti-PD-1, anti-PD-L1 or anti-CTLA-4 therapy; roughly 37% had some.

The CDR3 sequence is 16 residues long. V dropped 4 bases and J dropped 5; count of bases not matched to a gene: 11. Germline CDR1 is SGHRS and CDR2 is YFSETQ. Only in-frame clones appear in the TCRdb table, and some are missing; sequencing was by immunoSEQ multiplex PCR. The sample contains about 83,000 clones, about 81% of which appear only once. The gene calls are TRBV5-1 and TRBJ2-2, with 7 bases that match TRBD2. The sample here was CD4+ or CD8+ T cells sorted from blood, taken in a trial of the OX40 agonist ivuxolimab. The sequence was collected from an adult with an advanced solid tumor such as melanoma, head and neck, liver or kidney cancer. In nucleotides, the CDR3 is TGCGCCAGCAGCACCCGGGGGGATTTGAGGACCGGGGAGCTGTTTTTT. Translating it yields CASSTRGDLRTGELFF.